This T cell receptor beta chain is from a study of shared clonotypes between healthy human individuals. Data came from immunoSEQ multiplex PCR; TCRdb stores just in-frame clones and leaves some out. The data show over 2 million clones, 90% to 95% seen once. The study's findings and limits: Naive CD4 clonotypes were shared across several donors at 4% to 5%.

In regard to this clone: No antigen is known for it.

The CDR3 has 14 amino acids. Germline values: CDR1 MNHNY, CDR2 SVGAGI (reference sequence). V dropped 5 bases and J dropped 6; count of bases not matched to a gene: 8. Sequencing used naive CD4+ T cells sorted from blood. Subset here: CD45RA+ positively selected. The receptor was derived from a man between 18 and 29 years old in good health. The chain carries TRBV6-6 and TRBJ2-3; 7 bases agree with TRBD2. DNA of the CDR3: TGTGCCAGCAGTGATAGCGGGCCTGGGGATACGCAGTATTTT. This translates into CASSDSGPGDTQYF.